Listed here is a single T cell receptor beta chain. Its antigen is undetermined. Time point in this sample: blood 2 weeks post-SBRT. As to treatment: 15 Gy SBRT to primary tumor, nephrectomy 4 weeks later. Blood was sampled at baseline, 2 weeks and 4 weeks after SBRT. Sequenced by immunoSEQ multiplex PCR; TCRdb stores in-frame clones only, minus some. Here the sample spans roughly 130,000 clones, 75% to 90% being singletons. The data are from a study of radiation and T cells in renal cell carcinoma. CDR1 is MGHRA and CDR2 is YSYEKL in the germline V gene. Trimming removed 4 bases from V and 3 bases from J, with 19 bases in between. The CDR3 sequence is 16 residues long. Study-wide points: From baseline, blood top tumor clonotypes peaked at 2 weeks post-radiation.

The material was blood, obtained from a patient whose treatment included radiotherapy and nephrectomy. The TCR sequence derives from an older woman with renal cell carcinoma. This chain uses TRBV4-1 with TRBJ2-7; D is uncertain. CDR3: CASSPSFDMASYEQYF. The CDR3 DNA reads TGCGCCAGCAGCCCGTCATTTGATATGGCGAGCTACGAGCAGTACTTC.